The 28 T cell receptor beta chains in this list originate from one sample, sequenced in a study of CD8+ T cells in alopecia areata. Extracted from the samples, RNA was reverse transcribed into cDNA to serve as the sequencing template. Assay: immunoSEQ multiplex PCR; the TCRdb copy retains only in-frame clones and omits some. Of 60,000 to 65,000 clones in the sample, roughly 45% were seen once. The material sequenced was NKG2D-low CD8+ T cells sorted from blood. Receptors originate from a human donor with alopecia areata.

This clone occurred a few times. In DNA, the CDR3 is TGCAGCGTTGAAGACGCCACTACGGCGCAGTATTTT. Protein sequence: CSVEDATTAQYF. This chain links TRBV29-1 with TRBJ2-3; no clear D gene. CDR1 SQVTM and CDR2 ANQGSEA come from the germline V gene. The V end lost 0 bases, the J end lost 10 bases, and 11 bases lay between the germline ends. The CDR3 consists of 12 residues.

V gene TRBV5-4 combines with J gene TRBJ2-5, with TRBD2 identical over 8 bases. V was pared by 7 bases and J by 1 base, with 9 bases of the junction left unmatched. Germline CDR1 reads SGHNT; CDR2 reads YYREEE (reference sequence). The CDR3 has 15 residues. CDR3 sequence (DNA): TGTGCCAGCCACCCGGAAAGCGGGAGCCAAGAGACCCAGTACTTC. Protein sequence: CASHPESGSQETQYF. The full variable domain, completed using reference TRBV5-4 and TRBJ2-5, is ETGVTQSPTHLIKTRGQQVTLRCSSQSGHNTVSWYQQALGQGPQFIFQYYREEENGRGNFPPRFSGLQFPNYSSELNVNALELDDSALYLCASHPESGSQETQYFGPGTRLLVL.

This clone appeared a single time. The chain links TRBV29-1 to TRBJ1-5; D gene unclear. Germline V gives CDR1 SQVTM, CDR2 ANQGSEA. V was pared by 7 bases and J by 0 bases, with 13 bases between. CDR3 length: 14 residues. CDR3 DNA sequence: TGCAGCGCCGGGTCTGGGAATAGCAATCAGCCCCAGCATTTT. Translating it yields CSAGSGNSNQPQHF.

The genes are TRBV27 and TRBJ2-1, with D possibly TRBD1 on 5 matching bases. The V gene lost 2 bases and the J gene lost 7 bases, with 12 bases spanning the gap. This CDR3 contains 14 residues. Per germline, CDR1 MNHEY and CDR2 SMNVEV (reference sequence). Here the CDR3 reads CASSLTSGLNEQFF. CDR3 sequence (DNA): TGTGCCAGCAGTTTAACGTCAGGGTTGAATGAGCAGTTCTTC.

This clone was detected once. This chain uses TRBV25-1 with TRBJ2-7; D is uncertain. Trimming shortened V by 7 bases and J by 0 bases, and 7 bases separated the two germline ends. From germline, CDR1 is MGHDK and CDR2 SYGVNS. The length of the CDR3 is 12 residues. The CDR3 reads CASNTHSYEQYF. The CDR3, as DNA: TGTGCCAGCAACACTCACTCCTACGAGCAGTACTTC.

J is TRBJ1-1 and V is TRBV5-1, with D hard to call. V was clipped by 1 base and J by 5 bases, with 12 bases between them. From germline, CDR1 is SGHRS and CDR2 YFSETQ. The CDR3 length is 14 residues. This CDR3 is CASSLFGVGTEAFF. The CDR3 nucleotides are TGCGCCAGCAGCTTGTTCGGAGTGGGGACTGAAGCTTTCTTT.

This clone was observed a handful of times. One junction end does not reproduce the germline sequence, and a read error may be involved. This rearrangement joins TRBV23-1 to TRBJ2-7; 8 bases line up with TRBD2. TRBV23-1 belongs to the ORF category, with a function that is uncertain. The CDR3 contains 16 residues. In DNA form, the CDR3 reads TGCGCCAACAGTCATGGTAGCGGGGTGTTCTCCTACGAGCAGTACTTC. Translated: CANSHGSGVFSYEQYF.

The chain has TRBV19 and TRBJ2-5; D may be TRBD1 (7 bases). Germline values: CDR1 LNHDA, CDR2 SQIVND (reference sequence). V gave up 11 bases and J gave up 4 bases, with 11 bases separating them. There are 11 residues in the CDR3. The CDR3 loop reads CAVRGAETQYF. The CDR3 DNA is TGTGCCGTCAGGGGGGCAGAGACCCAGTACTTC.

The chain has TRBV7-9 and TRBJ1-2; D gene uncertain. The CDR3 contains 13 residues. Germline loops: CDR1 SEHNR, CDR2 FQNEAQ (reference sequence). The V end was cut by 1 base, the J end by 3 bases, with 6 bases between. As DNA, the CDR3 is TGTGCCAGCAGCTTAGAGTCTTACTATGGCTACACCTTC. Translated, it gives CASSLESYYGYTF.

This chain connects TRBV13 to TRBJ1-5; 9 bases map to TRBD1. The CDR3 runs to 19 residues. Germline V gives CDR1 PRHDT, CDR2 FYEKMQ (reference sequence). V gave up 8 bases and J gave up 6 bases; unmatched junction bases: 23. The CDR3 coding sequence is TGTGCCAGCTCCCTGGGGTATGTGCCCATACAGGGGGCGACTCAGCCCCAGCATTTT. It yields the protein CASSLGYVPIQGATQPQHF.

Only one count was recorded for this clone. The rearrangement uses TRBV20-1 and TRBJ2-1; D call uncertain. V shed 6 bases and J shed 5 bases, with 8 bases lying between them. CDR1 is DFQATT, CDR2 SNEGSKA, per germline (reference sequence). The CDR3 is made up of 11 amino acids. CDR3 sequence: CSALTDNEQFF. In nucleotides, the CDR3 is TGCAGTGCGCTAACCGACAATGAGCAGTTCTTC.

The CDR3 region is CASSSERTQYF. The CDR3 DNA is TGTGCCAGCAGTTCTGAGAGAACGCAGTATTTT. The V gene is TRBV28, the J gene TRBJ2-3; no clear D gene. V lost 4 bases, J lost 9 bases, and 8 bases lay in between. The CDR3 runs 11 residues. Germline V CDR1 and CDR2: MDHEN, SYDVKM.

At least ten counts were recorded for this clone. CDR3 amino acids: CASSAWSTQNTEAFF. The CDR3 DNA is TGCGCCAGCAGTGCATGGTCGACCCAGAACACTGAAGCTTTCTTT. V is TRBV10-2 and J is TRBJ1-1; D is unresolved. Germline V gene sequence: CDR1 WSHSY, CDR2 SAAADI. V was shortened by 4 bases and J by 1 base, with 13 bases between the two germline ends. The CDR3 contains 15 residues.

The V gene is TRBV6-5, the J gene TRBJ2-7; possibly TRBD2 for D (5 bases). V dropped 2 bases and J dropped 0 bases, with 8 bases sitting between them. This CDR3 contains 14 residues. CDR1 is MNHEY and CDR2 is SVGAGI in the germline V gene. CDR3 in amino acids: CASSYVGSSYEQYF. DNA of the CDR3: TGTGCCAGCAGTTACGTGGGGAGCTCCTACGAGCAGTACTTC.

J is TRBJ2-7 and V is TRBV7-9; TRBD1 agrees at 7 bases. In germline, CDR1 is SEHNR, CDR2 FQNEAQ (reference sequence). The V segment lost 2 bases and the J segment 2 bases; nucleotides outside the gene matches: 6. The CDR3 has 15 residues. CDR3 sequence reads: CASSLRTGTTYEQYF. The CDR3 nucleotides read TGTGCCAGCAGCTTAAGGACAGGTACAACCTACGAGCAGTACTTC. Full variable domain (outside the CDR3, taken from reference TRBV7-9 and TRBJ2-7): DTGVSQNPRHKITKRGQNVTFRCDPISEHNRLYWYRQTLGQGPEFLTYFQNEAQLEKSRLLSDRFSAERPKGSFSTLEIQRTEQGDSAMYLCASSLRTGTTYEQYFGPGTRLTVT.

This clone was recorded a few times. This chain joins TRBV7-9 and TRBJ2-2; D gene uncertain. Germline CDR1 is SEHNR and CDR2 is FQNEAQ (reference sequence). V lost 6 bases, J lost 3 bases, and 5 bases lay in between. This CDR3 region has 12 residues. CDR3 coding DNA: TGTGCCAGCAGGGATCACACCGGGGAGCTGTTTTTT. The encoded protein is CASRDHTGELFF.

This chain connects TRBV5-1 to TRBJ2-5; D may be TRBD2 (5 bases). The germline V and J ends were trimmed by 4 bases and 2 bases, with 15 bases remaining between them. The length of the CDR3 is 15 residues. Germline CDR1 reads SGHRS; CDR2 reads YFSETQ. The CDR3 bases are TGCGCCAGCAGCCCGCTAACGGGGAGTCAAGAGACCCAGTACTTC. Its translation is CASSPLTGSQETQYF. Drawing the rest from reference TRBV5-1 and TRBJ2-5, the complete variable domain is KAGVTQTPRYLIKTRGQQVTLSCSPISGHRSVSWYQQTPGQGLQFLFEYFSETQRNKGNFPGRFSGRQFSNSRSEMNVSTLELGDSALYLCASSPLTGSQETQYFGPGTRLLVL.

The chain recombines TRBV29-1 with TRBJ1-1; D is perhaps TRBD1 (6 bases). CDR3 length: 14 residues. Germline CDR1 SQVTM, CDR2 ANQGSEA. V lost 0 bases and J 1 base, leaving 9 bases between the germline ends. The CDR3 sequence: CSVEETGKNTEAFF. The CDR3 DNA is TGCAGCGTTGAAGAAACAGGGAAGAACACTGAAGCTTTCTTT.

The genes are TRBV5-1 and TRBJ1-2; tentative D call: TRBD1 (5 bases). The CDR3 extends over 13 amino acids. Germline V lookup: CDR1 SGHRS, CDR2 YFSETQ. The germline V and J ends were trimmed by 3 bases and 4 bases, with 10 bases remaining between them. In DNA form, the CDR3 reads TGCGCCAGCAGCTATCAGGGATTCTATGGCTACACCTTC. It codes for CASSYQGFYGYTF.

The chain uses TRBV9 and TRBJ1-1, with D perhaps matching TRBD1 (6 bases). V lost 2 bases and J lost 1, with 12 bases in between. In germline, CDR1 is SGDLS, CDR2 YYNGEE. The CDR3 consists of 15 residues. DNA for the CDR3: TGTGCCAGCAGCGTTTCCGGGACACCGAACACTGAAGCTTTCTTT. It encodes CASSVSGTPNTEAFF.

This chain joins TRBV29-1 and TRBJ1-2; TRBD1 aligns across 10 bases. The V segment lost 4 bases and the J segment 2 bases; nucleotides outside the gene matches: 7. Germline lookup yields CDR1 SQVTM and CDR2 ANQGSEA. The CDR3 loop spans 15 amino acids. CDR3 nucleotides: TGCAGCGTTGCAACCCGGGACAGGGGAAACTATGGCTACACCTTC. Translated: CSVATRDRGNYGYTF.

The chain is built from TRBV9 and TRBJ1-5, with D possibly being TRBD1 (5 bases). The CDR3 sequence is 14 residues long. The V gene lost 0 bases and the J gene lost 4 bases, with 8 bases spanning the gap. Looked up from germline, CDR1 is SGDLS and CDR2 is YYNGEE. CDR3 sequence: CASSVGGGNQPQHF. The CDR3, as DNA: TGTGCCAGCAGCGTAGGTGGGGGGAATCAGCCCCAGCATTTT.

The V call is TRBV6-1, the J call TRBJ2-7; 7 nucleotides match TRBD1. Germline values: CDR1 MNHNS, CDR2 SASEGT. This CDR3 has 14 residues. Trimming cost V 3 bases and J 3 bases; bases outside gene matches: 5. This CDR3 is CASSEKGQIYEQYF. The CDR3 bases are TGTGCCAGCAGTGAGAAGGGACAGATCTACGAGCAGTACTTC.

In the case of this clone: Germline is not matched at one junction end, which may reflect a read error. Here the CDR3 DNA reads TGTGCCACCAGCGGAGAGAACACCGGGGAGCTGTTTTTT. Protein product: CATSGENTGELFF. The V call is TRBV15, the J call TRBJ2-2, with unresolved D. Germline V CDR1 and CDR2: LNHNV, YYDKDF (reference sequence). The CDR3 loop spans 13 amino acids.

The CDR3 region has the DNA TGTGCCACCAGCAGAGATGGGACGGAGAAGAGCAATCAGCCCCAGCATTTT. Protein product: CATSRDGTEKSNQPQHF. The chain links TRBV15 to TRBJ1-5; TRBD1 is a possible D gene (5 bases). Germline values: CDR1 LNHNV, CDR2 YYDKDF (reference sequence). Trimming cost V 0 bases and J 1 base, with 13 bases left between them. The CDR3 length is 17 residues.

J is TRBJ2-7 and V is TRBV28; no clear D gene. V was shortened by 7 bases and J by 4 bases, with 8 bases between the two germline ends. Germline V gene sequence: CDR1 MDHEN, CDR2 SYDVKM. The CDR3 covers 11 residues. The CDR3 sequence is CASTRVYEQYF. Here the CDR3 DNA reads TGTGCCAGCACCAGAGTTTACGAGCAGTACTTC.

Only one count was recorded for this clone. The chain is built from TRBV4-3 and TRBJ1-6; D may be TRBD1 (5 bases). The CDR3 spans 16 residues. CDR1 is LGHNA and CDR2 is YSLEER in the germline V gene. Trimming took 4 bases from V and 7 from J, leaving 17 bases between them. The CDR3 DNA reads as TGCGCCAGCAGCCCAACCCGGAGAGGGGAGAATTCACCCCTCCACTTT. It is translated as CASSPTRRGENSPLHF.

The chain joins TRBV30 to TRBJ2-7, with D uncertain. V was cut by 5 bases and J by 3 bases, with 11 bases left in between. This CDR3 has 12 residues. CDR1 and CDR2 (germline): GTSNPN, SVGIG (reference sequence). CDR3 nucleotide sequence: TGTGCCTGGGGAGACATAGGCTACGAGCAGTACTTC. Protein: CAWGDIGYEQYF.